The next 27 T cell receptor beta chains were all read from a single sample in a study of cytomegalovirus exposure and HLA in healthy donors. The study ran its PCR with 60 Vbeta and 13 Jbeta primers. Clones were read by immunoSEQ multiplex PCR, and TCRdb kept only the in-frame ones, dropping some. The table shows 130,000 or so clones, with about three quarters occurring only once. Sequenced material: PBMCs. These receptors were collected from a female donor in good health and CMV-seronegative.

The chain joins TRBV5-1 to TRBJ2-7; 9 bases agree with TRBD1. The CDR3 spans 15 residues. Germline CDR1 is SGHRS and CDR2 is YFSETQ. The trim removed 5 bases at V and 2 bases at J, leaving 8 bases unmatched. CDR3 nucleotide sequence: TGCGCCAGCAGTTCCACAGGGGGCGGAACCTACGAGCAGTACTTC. Its translation: CASSSTGGGTYEQYF.

The CDR3 region is CASSERIAGRAREQYF. CDR3 DNA sequence: TGTGCCAGCAGTGAACGTATAGCGGGACGGGCTCGGGAGCAGTACTTC. The V gene is TRBV2, the J gene TRBJ2-7, with 8 bases matching TRBD2. Germline V gives CDR1 SNHLY, CDR2 FYNNEI. The V and J ends lost 2 bases and 7 bases, in that order; junction bases with no gene match: 13. CDR3 length: 16 residues.

The chain combines TRBV5-1 with TRBJ1-2; TRBD1 is a possible D gene (6 bases). Trimming pared 0 bases from V and 6 bases from J, leaving 15 bases between. Germline CDR1 reads SGHRS; CDR2 reads YFSETQ. This CDR3 is built from 15 residues. CDR3 sequence: CASSLEGGMGDGYTF. CDR3 bases: TGCGCCAGCAGCTTGGAGGGGGGGATGGGAGATGGCTACACCTTC.

This chain connects TRBV2 to TRBJ1-4, with TRBD1 identical over 8 bases. Germline assignment: CDR1 SNHLY and CDR2 FYNNEI. The CDR3 totals 17 residues. After removal of 7 bases from V and 3 bases from J, the junction contained 13 bases not matched to a gene. The CDR3 bases are TGTGCCAGCATTGGGACAGGAGGACCCTTGTCTAATGAAAAACTGTTTTTT. Amino acids: CASIGTGGPLSNEKLFF.

The chain carries TRBV18 and TRBJ2-5; 10 positions match TRBD2. Per germline, CDR1 KGHSH and CDR2 LQKENI. CDR3 length: 18 amino acids. J gave up 2 bases and V 2 bases, and 11 bases lay outside the gene matches. As DNA, the CDR3 is TGTGCCAGCTCACCATCCGCGAGCGGGGGGGCGTGGCAAGAGACCCAGTACTTC. It is translated as CASSPSASGGAWQETQYF.

This chain connects TRBV19 to TRBJ1-5; weak D call: TRBD1 (6 bases). V lost 9 bases and J 2 bases, leaving 14 bases between the germline ends. This CDR3 has 14 amino acids. CDR1 LNHDA and CDR2 SQIVND come from the germline V gene (reference sequence). The CDR3 DNA follows: TGTGCCAGCGGGACACTGGGGGGCAATCAGCCCCAGCATTTT. Translation: CASGTLGGNQPQHF.

As DNA, the CDR3 is TGCGCCAGCAGTCCGGACAGGACCTACGAGCAGTACTTC. Its protein product is CASSPDRTYEQYF. This chain joins TRBV23-1 and TRBJ2-7; 7 bases fit TRBD1. TRBV23-1 is assigned to the ORF class and has an uncertain function. J was trimmed by 2 bases and V by 4 bases; bases with no gene match: 2. The CDR3 loop spans 13 amino acids.

The chain is built from TRBV28 and TRBJ2-7; D gene unclear. Deletions cut 5 bases from V and 0 bases from J, with 11 bases between. Germline-derived CDR1 and CDR2 are MDHEN and SYDVKM. CDR3 length: 14 amino acids. CDR3 nucleotide sequence: TGTGCCAGCAGTCCCCCGCACAGCTCCTACGAGCAGTACTTC. Translated: CASSPPHSSYEQYF.

The chain recombines TRBV5-4 with TRBJ2-7; 8 bases are a match to TRBD1. The CDR3 has 14 residues. The V gene's germline CDR1 is SGHNT and CDR2 YYREEE (reference sequence). V trimming: 4 bases; J trimming: 2 bases; junction bases outside the gene matches: 5. The CDR3 spells CASSPRQGPYEQYF. The CDR3 DNA reads TGTGCCAGCAGCCCAAGACAGGGGCCCTACGAGCAGTACTTC. Drawing the rest from reference TRBV5-4 and TRBJ2-7, the complete variable domain is ETGVTQSPTHLIKTRGQQVTLRCSSQSGHNTVSWYQQALGQGPQFIFQYYREEENGRGNFPPRFSGLQFPNYSSELNVNALELDDSALYLCASSPRQGPYEQYFGPGTRLTVT.

The genes are TRBV4-1 and TRBJ1-2, with TRBD1 as a possible D gene (5 bases). The CDR3 runs to 15 residues. Trimming took 0 bases from V and 2 from J, leaving 10 bases between them. CDR1 is MGHRA and CDR2 is YSYEKL in the germline V gene. The CDR3 region has the DNA TGCGCCAGCAGCCAAGATCCAGGGATCAACTATGGCTACACCTTC. It translates to CASSQDPGINYGYTF.

J is TRBJ2-1 and V is TRBV5-1, with D possibly matching TRBD2 (6 bases). Germline loops: CDR1 SGHRS, CDR2 YFSETQ. The CDR3 loop spans 17 amino acids. V was cut by 4 bases and J by 2 bases, with 19 bases left in between. In DNA form, the CDR3 reads TGCGCCAGCAGCGGGGTGGGGGGTTCCCCAACCTACAATGAGCAGTTCTTC. Amino acid sequence: CASSGVGGSPTYNEQFF. The whole variable domain, filled in from reference TRBV5-1 and TRBJ2-1, reads KAGVTQTPRYLIKTRGQQVTLSCSPISGHRSVSWYQQTPGQGLQFLFEYFSETQRNKGNFPGRFSGRQFSNSRSEMNVSTLELGDSALYLCASSGVGGSPTYNEQFFGPGTRLTVL.

The rearrangement links TRBV28 to TRBJ1-2, with D perhaps matching TRBD1 (5 bases). V lost 6 bases and J lost 6, with 11 bases in between. The CDR3 spans 12 residues. Germline V CDR1 and CDR2: MDHEN, SYDVKM. The CDR3 DNA sequence: TGTGCCAGCAGCCAAAGGACACATGGCTACACCTTC. It is translated as CASSQRTHGYTF.

The chain employs TRBV29-1 and TRBJ2-2, with a tentative D call TRBD2 (6 bases). Between the trimmed V and J ends, which lost 2 bases and 4 bases, there was a span of 14 bases. The CDR3 length is 15 residues. CDR1 and CDR2 from the germline V gene are SQVTM and ANQGSEA. The CDR3 is CSVERTGAATGELFF. The CDR3 nucleotides read TGCAGCGTTGAAAGGACGGGAGCCGCCACCGGGGAGCTGTTTTTT.

The chain carries TRBV11-2 and TRBJ1-2; D call uncertain. The CDR3 totals 15 residues. Germline-derived CDR1 and CDR2 are SGHAT and FQNNGV. Deletions cut 5 bases from V and 4 bases from J, with 17 bases between. The CDR3 DNA follows: TGTGCCAGCAGCCCCCCTCGAGTAAGATTCTATGGCTACACCTTC. Translated, it gives CASSPPRVRFYGYTF.

CDR3 bases: TGTGCCAGCAGCCAAAACGGACTGAGCACAGATACGCAGTATTTT. It encodes CASSQNGLSTDTQYF. The V and J genes are TRBV14 and TRBJ2-3; tentative D call: TRBD2 (5 bases). Germline V gene data show CDR1 as SGHDN and CDR2 as FVKESK. V lost 2 bases to trimming and J lost 0 bases, with 9 bases between them. The CDR3 consists of 15 residues.

The rearrangement joins TRBV9 to TRBJ2-5; 14 bases agree with TRBD2. CDR3 length equals 15 residues. V lost 3 bases to trimming and J lost 4 bases; unmatched junction nucleotides: 2. Germline V gene lookup returns CDR1 SGDLS and CDR2 YYNGEE. The CDR3 loop reads CASSAGTSGRETQYF. The CDR3 DNA reads as TGTGCCAGCAGCGCCGGGACTAGCGGGAGAGAGACCCAGTACTTC.

The CDR3 sequence is CASSLSRDRYYEQYF. CDR3 sequence (DNA): TGTGCCAGCAGTTTATCCCGGGACAGGTACTACGAGCAGTACTTC. V usage is TRBV27 and J usage is TRBJ2-7; 8 bases agree with TRBD1. J gave up 3 bases and V 0 bases, and 4 bases lay outside the gene matches. The CDR3 is 15 amino acids. Germline V gene data show CDR1 as MNHEY and CDR2 as SMNVEV (reference sequence).

V usage is TRBV19 and J usage is TRBJ2-7; 8 bases align to TRBD1. Germline V gene sequence: CDR1 LNHDA, CDR2 SQIVND (reference sequence). The CDR3 sequence is 14 residues long. V shed 3 bases, J shed 0 bases, and the junction held 1 base outside the gene matches. CDR3 region: CASSMGTGSYEQYF. The DNA for the CDR3 is TGTGCCAGTAGTATGGGGACAGGCTCCTACGAGCAGTACTTC. The whole variable domain, filled in from reference TRBV19 and TRBJ2-7, reads DGGITQSPKYLFRKEGQNVTLSCEQNLNHDAMYWYRQDPGQGLRLIYYSQIVNDFQKGDIAEGYSVSREKKESFPLTVTSAQKNPTAFYLCASSMGTGSYEQYFGPGTRLTVT.

The chain links TRBV2 to TRBJ2-5; possible D gene TRBD2, 5 bases. CDR1 is SNHLY and CDR2 is FYNNEI in the germline V gene. This CDR3 region has 14 residues. V was shortened by 0 bases and J by 4 bases, with 9 bases between the two germline ends. CDR3 in amino acids: CASSEARVIETQYF. In DNA, the CDR3 is TGTGCCAGCAGTGAAGCGCGGGTTATAGAGACCCAGTACTTC.

The chain couples TRBV11-3 to TRBJ1-1; D call uncertain. The CDR3 sequence is 15 residues long. Trimming removed 3 bases at V and 4 bases at J, with 15 bases between. The germline CDR1 and CDR2 sequences are SGHNT and YENEEA. CDR3 sequence: CASSLRGGAGTEAFF. The CDR3 coding sequence is TGTGCCAGCAGCTTGAGAGGCGGTGCGGGCACTGAAGCTTTCTTT.

V gene TRBV2 combines with J gene TRBJ2-5, with TRBD1 identical over 10 bases. Germline trimming cut 5 bases from V and 5 bases from J; bases unmatched to any gene: 11. This CDR3 is 16 amino acids long. CDR1 SNHLY and CDR2 FYNNEI come from the germline V gene. Written as DNA, the CDR3 is TGTGCCAGCAGTTACGACCGGGACAGGGGTCCGGAGACCCAGTACTTC. Encoded protein: CASSYDRDRGPETQYF.

The chain links TRBV19 to TRBJ1-2, with 7 bases that match TRBD1. CDR3 length: 14 amino acids. The junction had 7 bases not matched to a gene; V was cut back by 3 bases and J by 6 bases. The germline CDR1 and CDR2 sequences are LNHDA and SQIVND (reference sequence). The CDR3 DNA follows: TGTGCCAGTAGTATCGGAAGGGGGCAGGATGGCTACACCTTC. It codes for CASSIGRGQDGYTF.

The CDR3 sequence: CASSLEGARNTEAFF. The CDR3 DNA follows: TGTGCCAGCAGCTTGGAGGGAGCCAGGAACACTGAAGCTTTCTTT. The V call is TRBV5-4, the J call TRBJ1-1; the D is unclear. V dropped 0 bases and J dropped 1 base, with 10 bases sitting between them. Germline V gene sequence: CDR1 SGHNT, CDR2 YYREEE (reference sequence). This CDR3 region has 15 residues.

This clone was recorded only once. This chain connects TRBV11-2 to TRBJ1-2; 7 nucleotides align to TRBD1. V lost 7 bases, J lost 3 bases, and 5 bases stayed unmatched. CDR3 length: 13 residues. Germline V CDR1 and CDR2: SGHAT, FQNNGV. The DNA for the CDR3 is TGTGCCAGCAAAGGGGGACAGCACTATGGCTACACCTTC. The encoded protein is CASKGGQHYGYTF.

The rearrangement links TRBV11-2 to TRBJ2-3; weak D call: TRBD2 (5 bases). This CDR3 spans 13 amino acids. Deletions cut 7 bases from V and 8 bases from J, with 16 bases between. Germline CDR1 and CDR2: SGHAT and FQNNGV. CDR3: CASTSQRLSTQYF. The CDR3 DNA is TGTGCCAGCACCTCCCAGAGACTATCTACGCAGTATTTT.

The rearrangement uses TRBV7-9 and TRBJ2-7; 7 bases match TRBD2. Unmatched junction bases numbered 10, after V lost 5 bases and J lost 9 bases. Germline V lookup: CDR1 SEHNR, CDR2 FQNEAQ (reference sequence). This CDR3 comprises 13 residues. CDR3 protein: CASSPGLLFGQYF. Here the CDR3 DNA reads TGTGCCAGCAGCCCGGGACTACTTTTTGGGCAGTACTTC.

V usage is TRBV7-2 and J usage is TRBJ1-2; D gene uncertain. This CDR3 has 11 residues. Trimming left V 5 bases short and J 8 bases short, with 9 bases between. Germline values: CDR1 SGHTA, CDR2 FQGNSA. CDR3 amino acids: CASSNPGGYTF. The CDR3 DNA follows: TGTGCCAGCAGCAACCCCGGGGGCTACACCTTC.